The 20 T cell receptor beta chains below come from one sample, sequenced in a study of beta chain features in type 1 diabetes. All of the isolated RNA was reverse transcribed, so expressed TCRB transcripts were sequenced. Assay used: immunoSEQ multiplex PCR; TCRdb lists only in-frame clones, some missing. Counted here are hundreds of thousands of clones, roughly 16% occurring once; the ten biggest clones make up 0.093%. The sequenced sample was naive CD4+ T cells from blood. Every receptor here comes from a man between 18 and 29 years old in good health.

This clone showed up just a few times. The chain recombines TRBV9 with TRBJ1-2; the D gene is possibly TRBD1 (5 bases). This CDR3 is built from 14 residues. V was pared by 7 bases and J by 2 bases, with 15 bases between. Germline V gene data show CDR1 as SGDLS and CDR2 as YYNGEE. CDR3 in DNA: TGTGCCAGCGCCCGAGGGGCAGGAAACTATGGCTACACCTTC. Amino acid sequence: CASARGAGNYGYTF.

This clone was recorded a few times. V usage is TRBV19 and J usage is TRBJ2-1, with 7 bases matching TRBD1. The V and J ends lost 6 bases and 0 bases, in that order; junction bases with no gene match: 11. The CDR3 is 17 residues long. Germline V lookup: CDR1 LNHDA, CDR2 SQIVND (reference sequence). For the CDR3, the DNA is TGTGCCAGTAGGGTACAGGGGCGAGGTGTCTCCTACAATGAGCAGTTCTTC. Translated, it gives CASRVQGRGVSYNEQFF.

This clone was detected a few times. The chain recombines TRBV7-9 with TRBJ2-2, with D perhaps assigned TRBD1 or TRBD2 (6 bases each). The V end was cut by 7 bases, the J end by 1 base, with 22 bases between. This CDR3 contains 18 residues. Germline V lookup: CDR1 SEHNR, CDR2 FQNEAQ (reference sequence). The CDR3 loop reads CASTKGGAGVRNTGELFF. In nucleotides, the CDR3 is TGTGCCAGCACCAAGGGGGGCGCGGGTGTCCGGAACACCGGGGAGCTGTTTTTT.

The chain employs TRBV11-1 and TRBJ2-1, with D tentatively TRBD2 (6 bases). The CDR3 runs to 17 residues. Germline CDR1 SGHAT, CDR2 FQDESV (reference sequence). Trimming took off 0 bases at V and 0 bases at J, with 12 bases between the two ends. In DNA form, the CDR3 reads TGTGCCAGCAGCTTAGCGCGGGGCAGGAGCTCCTACAATGAGCAGTTCTTC. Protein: CASSLARGRSSYNEQFF.

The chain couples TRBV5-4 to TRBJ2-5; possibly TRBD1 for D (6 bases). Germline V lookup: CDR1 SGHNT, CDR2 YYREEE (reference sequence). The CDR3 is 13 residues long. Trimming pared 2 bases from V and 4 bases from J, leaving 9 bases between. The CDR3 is CASSFQGRETQYF. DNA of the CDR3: TGTGCCAGCAGCTTCCAGGGGAGAGAGACCCAGTACTTC.

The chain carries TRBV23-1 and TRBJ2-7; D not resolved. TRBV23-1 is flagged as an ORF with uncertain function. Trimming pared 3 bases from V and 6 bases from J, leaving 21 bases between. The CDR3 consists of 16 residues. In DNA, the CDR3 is TGCGCCAGCAGTCACCCTGACAAGAGCCCCTGTGGCGAGCAGTACTTC. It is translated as CASSHPDKSPCGEQYF.

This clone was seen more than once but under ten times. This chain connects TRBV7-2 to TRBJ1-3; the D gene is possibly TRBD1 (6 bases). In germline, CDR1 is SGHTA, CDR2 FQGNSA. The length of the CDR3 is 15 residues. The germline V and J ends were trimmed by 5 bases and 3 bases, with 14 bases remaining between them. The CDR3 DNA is TGTGCCAGCAGCCTCACCGGGGGCCGTGGAAACACCATATATTTT. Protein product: CASSLTGGRGNTIYF.

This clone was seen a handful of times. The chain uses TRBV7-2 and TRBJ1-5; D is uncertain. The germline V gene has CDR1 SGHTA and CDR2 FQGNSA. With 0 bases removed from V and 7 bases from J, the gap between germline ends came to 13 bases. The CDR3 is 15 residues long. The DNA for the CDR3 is TGTGCCAGCAGCTTAGCAGGCGCCCTCCGACAGCCCCAGCATTTT. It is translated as CASSLAGALRQPQHF. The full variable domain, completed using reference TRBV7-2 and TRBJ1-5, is GAGVSQSPSNKVTEKGKDVELRCDPISGHTALYWYRQSLGQGLEFLIYFQGNSAPDKSGLPSDRFSAERTGGSVSTLTIQRTQQEDSAVYLCASSLAGALRQPQHFGDGTRLSIL.

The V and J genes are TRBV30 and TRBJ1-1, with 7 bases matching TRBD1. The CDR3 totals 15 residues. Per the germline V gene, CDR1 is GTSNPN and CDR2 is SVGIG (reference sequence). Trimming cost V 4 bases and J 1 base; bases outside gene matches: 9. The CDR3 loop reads CAWKWSDRRNTEAFF. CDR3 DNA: TGTGCCTGGAAATGGTCGGACAGGAGGAACACTGAAGCTTTCTTT.

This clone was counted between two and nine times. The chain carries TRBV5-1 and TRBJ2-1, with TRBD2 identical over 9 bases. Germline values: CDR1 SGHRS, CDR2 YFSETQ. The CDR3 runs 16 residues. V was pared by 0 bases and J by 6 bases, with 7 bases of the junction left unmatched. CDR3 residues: CASSLGTASGVNEQFF. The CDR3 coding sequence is TGCGCCAGCAGCTTGGGCACGGCTAGCGGGGTCAATGAGCAGTTCTTC.

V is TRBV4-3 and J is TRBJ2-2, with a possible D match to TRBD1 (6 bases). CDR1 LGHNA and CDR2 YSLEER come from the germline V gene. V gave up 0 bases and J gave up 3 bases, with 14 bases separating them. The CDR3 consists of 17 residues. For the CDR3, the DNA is TGCGCCAGCAGCCAAGATGGGTCAGGGGAGTACACCGGGGAGCTGTTTTTT. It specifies CASSQDGSGEYTGELFF.

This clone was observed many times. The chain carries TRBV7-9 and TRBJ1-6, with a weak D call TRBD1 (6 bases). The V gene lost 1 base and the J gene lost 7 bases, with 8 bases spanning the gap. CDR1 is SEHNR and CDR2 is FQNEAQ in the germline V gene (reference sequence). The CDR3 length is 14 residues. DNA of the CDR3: TGTGCCAGCAGCTTAGAGGGGGAAAATTCACCCCTCCACTTT. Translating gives CASSLEGENSPLHF.

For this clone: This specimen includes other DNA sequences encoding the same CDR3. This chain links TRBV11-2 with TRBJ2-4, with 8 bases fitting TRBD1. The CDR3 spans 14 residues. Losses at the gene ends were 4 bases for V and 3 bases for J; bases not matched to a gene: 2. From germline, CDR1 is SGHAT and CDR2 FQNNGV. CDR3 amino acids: CASSSTGVKNIQYF. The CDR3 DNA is TGTGCCAGCAGCTCGACAGGGGTCAAAAACATTCAGTACTTC.

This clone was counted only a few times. Here the CDR3 reads CASSLMQRVYGYNEQFF. The DNA of the CDR3 is TGTGCCAGCAGCTTAATGCAGCGGGTTTACGGCTACAATGAGCAGTTCTTC. The genes are TRBV7-3 and TRBJ2-1; perhaps TRBD2 as D (6 bases). The germline gives CDR1 SGHTA, CDR2 FQGTGA. The CDR3 consists of 17 residues. The V end lost 1 base, the J end lost 3 bases, and 16 bases lay between the germline ends.

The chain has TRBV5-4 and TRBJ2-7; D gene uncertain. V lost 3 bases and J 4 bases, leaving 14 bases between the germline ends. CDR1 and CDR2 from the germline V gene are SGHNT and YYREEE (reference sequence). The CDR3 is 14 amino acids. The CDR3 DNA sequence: TGTGCCAGCAGCTCGCTACTCGGTCGTTACGAGCAGTACTTC. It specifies CASSSLLGRYEQYF.

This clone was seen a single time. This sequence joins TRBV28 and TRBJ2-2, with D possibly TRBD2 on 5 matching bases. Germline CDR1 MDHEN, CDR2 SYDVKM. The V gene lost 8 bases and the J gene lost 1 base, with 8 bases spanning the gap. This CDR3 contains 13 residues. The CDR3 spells CASGEGNTGELFF. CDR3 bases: TGTGCCAGCGGCGAGGGGAACACCGGGGAGCTGTTTTTT.

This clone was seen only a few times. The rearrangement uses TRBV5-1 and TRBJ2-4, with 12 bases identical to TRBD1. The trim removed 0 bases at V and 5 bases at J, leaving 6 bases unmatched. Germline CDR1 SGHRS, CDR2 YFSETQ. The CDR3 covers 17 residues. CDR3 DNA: TGCGCCAGCAGCTTGGTCTCTGGGACAGGGGGCCAAAACATTCAGTACTTC. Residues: CASSLVSGTGGQNIQYF.

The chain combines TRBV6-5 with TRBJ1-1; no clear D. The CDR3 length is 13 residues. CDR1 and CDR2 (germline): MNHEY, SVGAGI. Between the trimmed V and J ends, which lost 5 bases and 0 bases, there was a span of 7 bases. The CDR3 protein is CASSDNMNTEAFF. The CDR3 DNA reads TGTGCCAGCAGTGACAACATGAACACTGAAGCTTTCTTT.

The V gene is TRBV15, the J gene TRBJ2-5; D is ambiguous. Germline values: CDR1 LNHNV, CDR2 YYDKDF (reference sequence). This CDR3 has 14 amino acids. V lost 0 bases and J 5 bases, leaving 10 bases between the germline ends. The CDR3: CATSRDNVVETQYF. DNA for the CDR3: TGTGCCACCAGCAGAGATAATGTGGTGGAGACCCAGTACTTC.

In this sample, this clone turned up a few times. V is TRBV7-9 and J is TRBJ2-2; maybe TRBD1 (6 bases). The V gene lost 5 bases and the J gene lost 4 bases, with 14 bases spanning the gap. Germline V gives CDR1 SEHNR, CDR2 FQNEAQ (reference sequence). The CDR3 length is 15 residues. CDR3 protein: CASSAHRDSTGELFF. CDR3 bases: TGTGCCAGCAGCGCCCACAGGGATAGCACCGGGGAGCTGTTTTTT.